Below, 24 T cell receptor beta chains from the same sample are listed, as sequenced in a study of blood T cell repertoires in COVID-19. The method was immunoSEQ multiplex PCR; TCRdb's version includes in-frame clones alone and lacks a portion of them. Among about 290,000 clones listed, nearly 90% were seen once. The specimen sequenced was peripheral blood. The source is a woman aged 25 to 39 with COVID-19, enrolled during active disease.

V and J are TRBV19 and TRBJ1-5; TRBD1 might be the D (5 bases). The CDR3 covers 15 residues. In germline, CDR1 is LNHDA, CDR2 SQIVND (reference sequence). V shed 2 bases and J shed 2 bases, with 10 bases lying between them. The CDR3 sequence is CASSIRGGGNQPQHF. In nucleotides, the CDR3 is TGTGCCAGTAGTATAAGGGGAGGCGGCAATCAGCCCCAGCATTTT.

DNA for the CDR3: TGCGCCAGCAGCCAAGGGGGCAGGGGGCCCGAAGATACGCAGTATTTT. The encoded protein is CASSQGGRGPEDTQYF. The chain is built from TRBV4-1 and TRBJ2-3, with TRBD1 matching over 8 bases. In germline, CDR1 is MGHRA, CDR2 YSYEKL. The CDR3 is made up of 16 amino acids. J gave up 5 bases and V 1 base, and 8 bases lay outside the gene matches.

The chain joins TRBV7-8 to TRBJ1-1, with D hard to call. Between the trimmed V and J ends, which lost 0 bases and 0 bases, there was a span of 5 bases. The CDR3 runs to 14 residues. Germline V gene data show CDR1 as SGHVS and CDR2 as FQNEAQ. CDR3 coding DNA: TGTGCCAGCAGCTTAGCTCACATGAACACTGAAGCTTTCTTT. Amino acids: CASSLAHMNTEAFF.

The chain joins TRBV11-3 to TRBJ2-1; 10 positions agree with TRBD1. V shed 5 bases, J shed 8 bases, and the junction held 6 bases outside the gene matches. Germline CDR1 SGHNT, CDR2 YENEEA. The CDR3 is made up of 14 amino acids. The CDR3 DNA reads TGTGCCAGCAGCCTCCGGACAGGGGGGTATGAGCAGTTCTTC. Its translation: CASSLRTGGYEQFF.

The chain carries TRBV11-2 and TRBJ2-5; TRBD2 matches at 8 bases. CDR3 length equals 13 residues. CDR1 and CDR2 from the germline V gene are SGHAT and FQNNGV. Trimming took 6 bases from V and 5 from J; bases not matched to a gene: 5. Written as DNA, the CDR3 is TGTGCCAGCAGGCGGGGGGCTCAGGAGACCCAGTACTTC. It is translated as CASRRGAQETQYF.

V and J are TRBV5-1 and TRBJ2-5, with D perhaps TRBD2 (5 bases). With 1 base removed from V and 2 bases from J, the gap between germline ends came to 15 bases. The CDR3 runs 16 residues. The germline V gene has CDR1 SGHRS and CDR2 YFSETQ. CDR3 protein: CASSLSGRRMQETQYF. Here the CDR3 DNA reads TGCGCCAGCAGCTTGTCCGGACGGAGGATGCAAGAGACCCAGTACTTC.

In this sample, this clone turned up once. This chain joins TRBV11-2 and TRBJ1-1; D ambiguous. V lost 3 bases and J lost 5, with 13 bases in between. Germline V gives CDR1 SGHAT, CDR2 FQNNGV. This CDR3 spans 14 amino acids. The CDR3 protein is CASSFTRGTTEAFF. In DNA form, the CDR3 reads TGTGCCAGCAGCTTTACACGGGGAACGACTGAAGCTTTCTTT.

J is TRBJ2-5 and V is TRBV5-5; D is unclear. Germline loops: CDR1 SGHKS, CDR2 YYEKEE (reference sequence). The germline V and J ends were trimmed by 2 bases and 2 bases, with 7 bases remaining between them. The CDR3 is 13 residues long. In DNA form, the CDR3 reads TGTGCCAGCAGCTTACAGAATCAAGAGACCCAGTACTTC. Its translation is CASSLQNQETQYF.

A single count supports this clone. This rearrangement joins TRBV27 to TRBJ1-5; 7 bases fit TRBD1. The CDR3 has 15 residues. V shed 0 bases and J 5 bases; nucleotides not matched to a gene: 4. Per the germline V gene, CDR1 is MNHEY and CDR2 is SMNVEV (reference sequence). The CDR3 bases are TGTGCCAGCAGTTTATCCGACAGGGCGGATCAGCCCCAGCATTTT. Translating gives CASSLSDRADQPQHF.

V and J are TRBV6-6 and TRBJ1-5; weak D call: TRBD1 (5 bases). This CDR3 has 17 residues. V was trimmed by 5 bases and J by 0 bases, leaving 17 bases between them. Germline CDR1 and CDR2: MNHNY and SVGAGI (reference sequence). The CDR3 region is CASSPLRDGYSNQPQHF. In nucleotides, the CDR3 is TGTGCCAGCAGTCCCCTGCGGGACGGATATAGCAATCAGCCCCAGCATTTT.

The rearrangement links TRBV11-2 to TRBJ2-1, with D maybe TRBD2 (7 bases). This CDR3 has 14 residues. Germline lookup yields CDR1 SGHAT and CDR2 FQNNGV. Trimming removed 4 bases at V and 7 bases at J, with 14 bases between. CDR3 bases: TGTGCCAGCAGCTCCCCCCGGGGGGCAAATGAGCAGTTCTTC. Residues: CASSSPRGANEQFF.

The CDR3 bases are TGTGCCATCGCCGCGGGGAACACTGAAGCTTTCTTT. Its protein product is CAIAAGNTEAFF. This chain links TRBV10-3 with TRBJ1-1, with unresolved D. Germline V gene lookup returns CDR1 ENHRY and CDR2 SYGVKD. The CDR3 totals 12 residues. Trimming shortened V by 8 bases and J by 1 base, and 8 bases separated the two germline ends.

The CDR3 DNA reads as TGTGCCAGCAGCAAAGAAGCGACAGGGGCTTACGAGCAGTACTTC. Encoded protein: CASSKEATGAYEQYF. The chain has TRBV21-1 and TRBJ2-7; TRBD1 reflects the table's D call only, with no check against the DNA. TRBV21-1 is given as a pseudogene. The CDR3 has 15 amino acids.

V usage is TRBV5-1 and J usage is TRBJ2-1, with 13 bases identical to TRBD2. V lost 4 bases, J lost 4 bases, and 5 bases stayed unmatched. The CDR3 is 16 residues long. Germline lookup yields CDR1 SGHRS and CDR2 YFSETQ. The CDR3 loop reads CASSAMTSGGYNEQFF. DNA of the CDR3: TGCGCCAGCAGCGCAATGACTAGCGGGGGGTACAATGAGCAGTTCTTC.

V and J are TRBV11-2 and TRBJ1-4; D unclear. The germline gives CDR1 SGHAT, CDR2 FQNNGV. The ends were cut back, 5 bases at V and 11 bases at J, with 18 bases in the middle. The CDR3 extends over 14 amino acids. The DNA for the CDR3 is TGTGCCAGCAGCCCAGACGTGGCCCTCGGGAAACTGTTTTTT. This translates into CASSPDVALGKLFF.

The chain recombines TRBV5-4 with TRBJ2-1, with D maybe TRBD1 (6 bases). The germline V gene has CDR1 SGHNT and CDR2 YYREEE (reference sequence). CDR3 length: 13 residues. Trimming left V 4 bases short and J 5 bases short, with 10 bases between. This CDR3 reads CASSPDRHNEQFF. CDR3 coding DNA: TGTGCCAGCAGCCCTGACAGGCACAATGAGCAGTTCTTC.

The chain links TRBV11-2 to TRBJ2-1, with TRBD1 matching over 10 bases. Germline CDR1 reads SGHAT; CDR2 reads FQNNGV. The junction had 7 bases not matched to a gene; V was cut back by 5 bases and J by 3 bases. The CDR3 consists of 16 residues. The CDR3 nucleotides read TGTGCCAGCAGCAATCCCGGGACAGGGGTCTACAATGAGCAGTTCTTC. As protein: CASSNPGTGVYNEQFF.

The chain is built from TRBV5-1 and TRBJ1-4; 9 nucleotides agree with TRBD1. CDR3 length: 15 amino acids. J gave up 11 bases and V 0 bases, and 8 bases lay outside the gene matches. Germline V lookup: CDR1 SGHRS, CDR2 YFSETQ. The DNA of the CDR3 is TGCGCCAGCAGCTTGGATGGGGACAGGGTGAGGAAACTGTTTTTT. The encoded protein is CASSLDGDRVRKLFF.

V is TRBV19 and J is TRBJ1-4; 7 bases fit TRBD1. Germline V lookup: CDR1 LNHDA, CDR2 SQIVND (reference sequence). V was pared by 4 bases and J by 8 bases, with 7 bases of the junction left unmatched. This CDR3 contains 14 residues. For the CDR3, the DNA is TGTGCCAGTAGTACGGGGCAGGGGGGCGAAAAACTGTTTTTT. As protein: CASSTGQGGEKLFF.

This sequence joins TRBV28 and TRBJ1-4; no reliable D call. This CDR3 is 11 amino acids long. Germline V CDR1 and CDR2: MDHEN, SYDVKM. V gave up 6 bases and J gave up 4 bases, with 3 bases separating them. The CDR3 DNA reads TGTGCCAGCAGCCATAATGAAAAACTGTTTTTT. It codes for CASSHNEKLFF.

The chain carries TRBV19 and TRBJ2-3, with D unclear. Germline V gene sequence: CDR1 LNHDA, CDR2 SQIVND (reference sequence). The CDR3 runs to 14 residues. V lost 3 bases and J lost 4, with 11 bases in between. This chain's CDR3 is CASSIYHGADTQYF. CDR3 bases: TGTGCCAGTAGTATTTATCACGGAGCAGATACGCAGTATTTT.

The J gene is TRBJ2-1, the V gene TRBV5-1; 9 bases agree with TRBD1. The CDR3 runs to 17 residues. With V trimmed by 0 bases and J by 3 bases, 7 bases remained unmatched. The germline gives CDR1 SGHRS, CDR2 YFSETQ. The CDR3 DNA is TGCGCCAGCAGCTTGGGGCTGGGGACAGGGAGCTACAATGAGCAGTTCTTC. This codes for CASSLGLGTGSYNEQFF.

This sequence joins TRBV11-2 and TRBJ2-7; the D is unclear. V was trimmed by 3 bases and J by 7 bases, leaving 10 bases between them. The CDR3 sequence is 12 residues long. Germline V lookup: CDR1 SGHAT, CDR2 FQNNGV. DNA for the CDR3: TGTGCCAGCAGCTTGGGCTTGTGGGAGCAGTACTTC. Translated: CASSLGLWEQYF.

The chain recombines TRBV6-5 with TRBJ2-7; D not resolved. CDR3 size: 11 residues. The germline V and J ends were trimmed by 7 bases and 2 bases, with 6 bases remaining between them. The germline gives CDR1 MNHEY, CDR2 SVGAGI. The CDR3 sequence: CASNSAYEQYF. Here the CDR3 DNA reads TGTGCCAGCAACTCTGCCTACGAGCAGTACTTC.